Listed below are T cell receptor beta chains from one sample, sequenced in a study of high-grade serous ovarian cancer treatment subgroups. Generated by immunoSEQ multiplex PCR, the TCRdb table keeps only in-frame clones and is missing some. The sample carries roughly 6,000 clones, 70% to 80% recorded once. The sample comprised tumor tissue. Every receptor here comes from a human donor with high-grade serous ovarian cancer. Both conserved end residues are trimmed from each CDR3.

>13|TRBV6-6
ASIQTGGASRELF
>15|TRBV5-4
ASSLGGFGGGGHEQY
>12|TRBV7-8
ASSLAGTAYEQY
>15|TRBV7-2
ASSTEGAAVTQETQY
>11|TRBV5-4
ASSGKSTDTQY
>13|TRBV5-1
ASSLLGQSQETQY
>10|TRBV28
ASSLPRGPLH
>16|TRBV28
ASSRLAPGRSYNSPLH
>8|TRBV2
ASSGNEQF
>11|TRBV5-1
ASQRLTGGEQY
>12|TRBV10-3
AISWSQGRDTQY
>13|TRBV28
ASSPPGTPNYEQY
>15|TRBV18
ASSLHRTGGLNTEAF
>12|TRBV6-1
ASRVGGLDTEAF
>10|TRBV29-1
SVGSGTYEQY
>12|TRBV2
ASTDGRGAYGYT
>13|TRBV5-1
ASSLEAGPNQPQH
>13|TRBV28
ASSPPGTPSHIQY
>11|TRBV19
ASQYSGANVLT
>14|TRBV5-6
ASSLKAGGQYQPQH
>13|TRBV30
AWSDGVRAKNEQY
>12|TRBV6-6
ASSYVGPGETQY
>10|TRBV7-9
ASSFTGDEQY
>11|TRBV5-1
ASSEPRTDTQY
>11|TRBV15
ATSRDMNTEAF
>11|TRBV5-1
ASSPGLGNIQY
>13|TRBV6-5
ASSYRGQTFSPLH
>14|TRBV28
ASSPPGPLGSQPQH
>11|TRBV30
AWRRGVGQPQH
>12|TRBV5-8
ASRTRGGDYEQY
>11|TRBV7-8
ASSFTGVAGYT
>14|TRBV6-6
ASSYSGTEFTDTQY
>9|TRBV27
ASRREDEQY
>12|TRBV2
ASSAWMPNQPQH
>16|TRBV28
ASNLNPRTAGGFPEAF
>10|TRBV28
ASSTRGSSYT
>13|TRBV6-5
ASSYRDRGLSEQF
>12|TRBV5-1
ASSLLGAGTEAF
>20|TRBV28
ASSLPPGVREGPTISYNEQF
>13|TRBV2
ASRAQGGGYSPLH
>13|TRBV7-2
ASSLTGPNTGELF
>12|TRBV15
ATSRDENTGELF
>11|TRBV7-2
ASSPPGGVEQF
>12|TRBV5-1
ASSPGQIGSPLH
>9|TRBV19
ASSRGYGYT
>11|TRBV2
ASGGQGHYGYT
>11|TRBV6-5
ASSYGRNTEAF
>15|TRBV5-4
ASSEEQGWNHNQPQH
>16|TRBV9
ASSVAPGEGGPRGEQF
>10|TRBV6-1
ASRGGNQPQH
>11|TRBV7-9
ASSLAREDTQY